This T cell receptor (beta chain) was captured by sequencing in a study of cytomegalovirus exposure and HLA in healthy donors. The wider study: There were approximately 81 million unique TCRs (from HLA-typed donors) in an early data release. Findings and limits, study-wide: Later, an analysis showed that TCR beta chains associated with HLA were more clonally expanded than others that were equally common.

The CDR3 extends over 14 amino acids. Germline CDR1 reads SGHVS; CDR2 reads FQNEAQ. Turning to this clone: The antigen is unknown.

Vbeta (60) and Jbeta (13) primers were used in the PCR. Measured with immunoSEQ multiplex PCR; TCRdb has only the in-frame clones, and not every one. Here the sample spans around 120,000 clones, about three quarters being singletons. The rearrangement joins TRBV7-8 to TRBJ2-5, with 8 nucleotides matching TRBD2. The J call could be wrong; TRBJ2-7 is a better fit for the DNA end. The sequencing input was PBMCs. The clonotype originates from a woman aged 40 to 50 in good health and CMV-seropositive. This CDR3 is CASSVSGSAYEQYF. The CDR3 region has the DNA TGTGCCAGCAGCGTCAGCGGGAGTGCGTACGAGCAGTACTTC.